This TCR beta chain was obtained from a study of T cell changes during pregnancy in multiple sclerosis (dated by TCRdb to the late 2010s). Regarding the study in general: The study looked at changes in the T cell repertoire across pregnancy in women with multiple sclerosis.

To note about this clone: Its cognate antigen has yet to be identified. No much larger clone is present one base from it, and per-base qualities are unavailable.

Receptor amplification or capture employed the immunoSEQ multiplex PCR assay. In its TCRdb copy, this immuneACCESS table keeps in-frame sequences only and misses some clones. Where compared with another copy, unresolved V genes explain less than half of these, and the others have no known cause. The sample table shows about 75,000 clones, and around 89% are seen once. 0.9% of the sample goes to the ten largest clones. From the cysteine through the phenylalanine, the CDR3 covers 15 amino acids. The only DNA kept is the CDR3, 45 bases in frame from the first base. V trim: 5 bases; J trim: 1 base; unmatched bases: 6. Looking up the germline V gene yields CDR1 SGHTA and CDR2 FQGNSA.

Here the sequenced sample was peripheral blood, taken in the first trimester of pregnancy. The chain uses TRBV7-2 and TRBJ2-7, with 9 bases aligning to TRBD2. The clonotype originates from a female donor in good health, enrolled as a control in a pregnancy study. CDR3 loop: CASSQTSGSSYEQYF. The DNA reads as follows: TGTGCCAGCAGCCAGACTAGCGGTTCTTCCTACGAGCAGTACTTC. Joined to the reference TRBV7-2 and TRBJ2-7 proteins, this CDR3 gives the full variable domain: GAGVSQSPSNKVTEKGKDVELRCDPISGHTALYWYRQSLGQGLEFLIYFQGNSAPDKSGLPSDRFSAERTGGSVSTLTIQRTQQEDSAVYLCASSQTSGSSYEQYFGPGTRLTVT.